Below, 17 T cell receptor beta chains from the same sample are listed, as sequenced in a study of CD8 T cells in Susac syndrome. With random hexamers, reverse transcription was performed on about 0.45 to 1 ug of RNA. One entry per CDR3 protein results from TCRdb running MiXCR on the immunoSEQ multiplex PCR reads. The repertoire holds roughly 150,000 distinct CDR3 sequences, with almost 96% as singletons. Sequencing input: CD4+ T cells from PBMCs. The source of these receptors is a human donor with Susac syndrome.

J is TRBJ2-4 and V is TRBV28; no clear D gene. V was pared by 3 bases and J by 0 bases, with 12 bases between. Germline V gives CDR1 MDHEN, CDR2 SYDVKM. The CDR3 spans 16 residues. The DNA of the CDR3 is TGTGCCAGCAGTTTGGGGTCAAGTCAAGCCAAAAACATTCAGTACTTC. This sequence encodes CASSLGSSQAKNIQYF.

This clonotype was seen a single time. The chain carries TRBV20-1 and TRBJ2-1, with D maybe TRBD2 (5 bases). CDR1 and CDR2 from the germline V gene are DFQATT and SNEGSKA (reference sequence). CDR3 length: 17 amino acids. The ends were cut back, 0 bases at V and 7 bases at J, with 22 bases in the middle. CDR3 amino acids: CSARDLLVGRAWNEQFF. The CDR3 region has the DNA TGCAGTGCTAGAGATCTATTGGTTGGGCGGGCGTGGAATGAGCAGTTCTTC.

The chain recombines TRBV12-3 or TRBV12-4 with TRBJ1-2; D gene unclear. V dropped 4 bases and J dropped 5 bases, with 5 bases sitting between them. This CDR3 region has 11 residues. The CDR3 sequence: CASSSRYGYTF. The CDR3 bases are TGTGCCAGCAGTTCCCGGTATGGCTACACCTTC.

The V call is TRBV29-1, the J call TRBJ2-3, with D possibly matching TRBD1 (5 bases). CDR3 size: 14 residues. V lost 4 bases and J 0 bases, leaving 11 bases between the germline ends. Germline V lookup: CDR1 SQVTM, CDR2 ANQGSEA. In DNA, the CDR3 is TGCAGCGTTGGACAGAGACTTAGCACAGATACGCAGTATTTT. It yields the protein CSVGQRLSTDTQYF.

In DNA, the CDR3 is TGTGCCAGCAGCTTGGAGTCGGATACGCAGTATTTT. This sequence encodes CASSLESDTQYF. The genes are TRBV5-4 and TRBJ2-3, with D uncertain. Trimming shortened V by 0 bases and J by 6 bases, and 5 bases separated the two germline ends. The CDR3 contains 12 residues. Germline CDR1 and CDR2: SGHNT and YYREEE (reference sequence).

The CDR3 spells CASSEWTEAFF. The CDR3 nucleotides are TGTGCCAGCAGTGAATGGACTGAAGCTTTCTTT. This chain joins TRBV2 and TRBJ1-1; no clear D gene. The germline V gene has CDR1 SNHLY and CDR2 FYNNEI. CDR3 length equals 11 residues. V gave up 2 bases and J gave up 5 bases, with 3 bases separating them.

The chain is built from TRBV25-1 and TRBJ1-5; 9 bases align to TRBD1. Germline-derived CDR1 and CDR2 are MGHDK and SYGVNS. The length of the CDR3 is 18 residues. V gave up 1 base and J gave up 7 bases; unmatched junction bases: 14. The CDR3 sequence: CASSEWGTGKRDLQPQHF. For the CDR3, the DNA is TGTGCCAGCAGTGAATGGGGGACAGGGAAAAGGGACTTACAGCCCCAGCATTTT.

The chain links TRBV7-2 to TRBJ2-1; D is possibly TRBD1 (6 bases). The ends were cut back, 1 base at V and 6 bases at J, with 7 bases in the middle. CDR1 is SGHTA and CDR2 is FQGNSA in the germline V gene. The CDR3 sequence is 13 residues long. The CDR3 protein is CASSLDRVNEQFF. The DNA for the CDR3 is TGTGCCAGCAGCTTAGACAGGGTCAATGAGCAGTTCTTC.

The chain couples TRBV15 to TRBJ1-3; D gene unclear. The CDR3 consists of 16 residues. Germline V gives CDR1 LNHNV, CDR2 YYDKDF (reference sequence). Trimming left V 0 bases short and J 4 bases short, with 13 bases between. CDR3 DNA sequence: TGTGCCACCAGCAGAGATACCTCCCGGGCCGGAAACACCATATATTTT. Its translation: CATSRDTSRAGNTIYF.

The genes are TRBV9 and TRBJ2-4; maybe TRBD2 (5 bases). The CDR3 loop spans 14 amino acids. Germline loops: CDR1 SGDLS, CDR2 YYNGEE. Deletions cut 0 bases from V and 6 bases from J, with 10 bases between. The chain's CDR3 is CASSVDPSLNIQYF. CDR3 bases: TGTGCCAGCAGCGTAGACCCTAGCTTAAACATTCAGTACTTC.

The rearrangement joins TRBV25-1 to TRBJ2-4; 8 bases line up with TRBD2. CDR1 MGHDK and CDR2 SYGVNS come from the germline V gene. CDR3 length equals 16 residues. V shed 3 bases, J shed 0 bases, and the junction held 4 bases outside the gene matches. The DNA for the CDR3 is TGTGCCAGCAGTGACGGGAGGGGGGGAGCCAAAAACATTCAGTACTTC. Translated, it gives CASSDGRGGAKNIQYF.

The chain employs TRBV6-5 and TRBJ2-1, with D unresolved. Trimming removed 8 bases from V and 4 bases from J, with 6 bases in between. Looked up from germline, CDR1 is MNHEY and CDR2 is SVGAGI. The length of the CDR3 is 11 residues. The CDR3 DNA is TGTGCCAGCGCGAGTTACAATGAGCAGTTCTTC. It translates to CASASYNEQFF.

This clonotype has just one count. This rearrangement joins TRBV3-1 to TRBJ1-4; possibly TRBD1 for D (5 bases). Between the trimmed V and J ends, which lost 1 base and 6 bases, there was a span of 15 bases. From germline, CDR1 is LGHDT and CDR2 YNNKEL (reference sequence). The CDR3 spans 16 residues. The CDR3 DNA follows: TGTGCCAGCAGCCAAGGGCGACGTCGGGGGGATGAAAAACTGTTTTTT. Translation gives CASSQGRRRGDEKLFF.

V gene TRBV12-3 or TRBV12-4 combines with J gene TRBJ2-5; 7 nucleotides align to TRBD1. V lost 4 bases and J lost 2; bases outside the gene matches: 4. CDR3 length: 14 residues. CDR3 loop: CASSSRDRQETQYF. CDR3 nucleotide sequence: TGTGCCAGCAGTTCCCGGGACAGACAAGAGACCCAGTACTTC.

This clonotype was seen only once. The chain joins TRBV6-5 to TRBJ1-2; 7 bases fit TRBD1. This CDR3 is 12 amino acids long. Trimming at V came to 6 bases and at J to 6 bases, leaving 4 bases not matched to a gene. Germline V CDR1 and CDR2: MNHEY, SVGAGI. The CDR3: CASSRDSHGYTF. The CDR3 DNA reads TGTGCCAGCAGCCGGGACAGCCATGGCTACACCTTC.

The J gene is TRBJ2-7, the V gene TRBV29-1; D tentatively fits TRBD1 or TRBD2 (5 bases each). CDR1 is SQVTM and CDR2 is ANQGSEA in the germline V gene. V lost 7 bases and J lost 4, with 23 bases in between. The CDR3 extends over 15 amino acids. CDR3 DNA sequence: TGCAGCGGATTAAACACCGGGACGGGGTCTTACGAGCAGTACTTC. It is translated as CSGLNTGTGSYEQYF.

Here the CDR3 reads CASSEGTDTQYF. The CDR3, as DNA: TGTGCCAGCAGTGAGGGCACAGATACGCAGTATTTT. This rearrangement joins TRBV2 to TRBJ2-3, with D uncertain. The length of the CDR3 is 12 residues. Germline V CDR1 and CDR2: SNHLY, FYNNEI. Between the trimmed V and J ends, which lost 3 bases and 1 base, there was a span of 2 bases.